The 12 T cell receptor beta chains in this list originate from one sample, sequenced in a study of T cells in Graves' hyperthyroidism and ophthalmopathy. Amplification of TCR beta CDR3 regions was performed using RNA transcripts as template. The TCR CDR3 was amplified in a first-round RT-PCR using the HTBI primer set. Via MiXCR, TCRdb re-called the multiplex PCR reads, giving one row per CDR3 protein. Of a few hundred thousand distinct CDR3 sequences in the sample, about a sixth are singletons; the top ten hold roughly 49%. Sequenced input: blood. The source of these receptors is a woman in her 50s with Graves' hyperthyroidism.

This clonotype was observed at least ten times. The chain uses TRBV4-1 and TRBJ1-5; tentatively, D is TRBD1 (5 bases). Trimming shortened V by 1 base and J by 4 bases, and 8 bases separated the two germline ends. This CDR3 region has 14 residues. Germline CDR1 MGHRA, CDR2 YSYEKL. DNA for the CDR3: TGCGCCAGCAGCCAAGCTGGGACGAATCAGCCCCAGCATTTT. Translating it yields CASSQAGTNQPQHF.

V and J are TRBV29-1 and TRBJ2-3, with D tentatively TRBD2 (5 bases). Trimming cost V 6 bases and J 2 bases, with 18 bases left between them. CDR3 length equals 15 residues. From germline, CDR1 is SQVTM and CDR2 ANQGSEA. The CDR3 DNA reads as TGCAGCGTCCCCCGCAGAGGGCGGCTCACAGATACGCAGTATTTT. This codes for CSVPRRGRLTDTQYF.

This clonotype has ten or more counts. The rearrangement joins TRBV27 to TRBJ2-3, with D unclear. This CDR3 spans 13 amino acids. Germline loops: CDR1 MNHEY, CDR2 SMNVEV (reference sequence). Trimming removed 5 bases from V and 6 bases from J, with 12 bases in between. The CDR3 region has the DNA TGTGCCAGCAGTCCCGGTTGGGGTGATACGCAGTATTTT. This translates into CASSPGWGDTQYF.

The chain recombines TRBV5-1 with TRBJ2-2, with D tentatively TRBD1 (6 bases). V lost 2 bases and J 0 bases, leaving 11 bases between the germline ends. The CDR3 length is 16 residues. Per germline, CDR1 SGHRS and CDR2 YFSETQ. This CDR3 is CASSFGDRTNTGELFF. The CDR3 nucleotides are TGCGCCAGCAGCTTTGGAGACAGGACGAACACCGGGGAGCTGTTTTTT. Full variable domain (missing parts from reference TRBV5-1 and TRBJ2-2): KAGVTQTPRYLIKTRGQQVTLSCSPISGHRSVSWYQQTPGQGLQFLFEYFSETQRNKGNFPGRFSGRQFSNSRSEMNVSTLELGDSALYLCASSFGDRTNTGELFFGEGSRLTVL.

V gene TRBV11-1 combines with J gene TRBJ1-1; unclear D gene. This CDR3 has 13 amino acids. V was shortened by 3 bases and J by 1 base, with 6 bases between the two germline ends. Per germline, CDR1 SGHAT and CDR2 FQDESV (reference sequence). Here the CDR3 reads CASSFFTNTEAFF. For the CDR3, the DNA is TGTGCCAGCAGCTTTTTTACGAACACTGAAGCTTTCTTT.

This clonotype was seen ten or more times. V is TRBV2 and J is TRBJ1-2; no reliable D call. V lost 5 bases to trimming and J lost 0 bases, with 13 bases between them. Germline lookup yields CDR1 SNHLY and CDR2 FYNNEI. The CDR3 runs to 15 residues. The CDR3 protein is CASSRSNPANYGYTF. In nucleotides, the CDR3 is TGTGCCAGCAGTCGATCTAACCCAGCTAACTATGGCTACACCTTC.

This clonotype turned up a few times. This rearrangement joins TRBV20-1 to TRBJ2-5; a possible D gene is TRBD2 (6 bases). Per germline, CDR1 DFQATT and CDR2 SNEGSKA (reference sequence). The CDR3 length is 15 residues. Between the trimmed V and J ends, which lost 0 bases and 5 bases, there was a span of 16 bases. Here the CDR3 reads CSAREEPGARETQYF. The CDR3, as DNA: TGCAGTGCTAGAGAGGAACCGGGAGCGCGTGAGACCCAGTACTTC.

In this sample, this clonotype turned up many times. The chain recombines TRBV13 with TRBJ2-6; D gene ambiguous. Trimming removed 6 bases at V and 3 bases at J, with 6 bases between. Germline-derived CDR1 and CDR2 are PRHDT and FYEKMQ (reference sequence). The CDR3 runs 13 residues. CDR3 region: CASREFGANVLTF. CDR3 coding DNA: TGTGCCAGCAGAGAATTTGGGGCCAACGTCCTGACTTTC.

The gene calls are TRBV6-1 and TRBJ2-6; 10 bases align to TRBD1. The V segment lost 11 bases and the J segment 4 bases; nucleotides outside the gene matches: 8. This CDR3 region has 15 residues. Germline-derived CDR1 and CDR2 are MNHNS and SASEGT. CDR3 DNA: TGTGCCGGCGACAGGGGGCCTAGCGGGGCCAACGTCCTGACTTTC. Translating gives CAGDRGPSGANVLTF.

The gene calls are TRBV7-9 and TRBJ2-5; D is ambiguous. Trimming removed 5 bases from V and 0 bases from J, with 7 bases in between. The CDR3 extends over 13 amino acids. Germline CDR1 and CDR2: SEHNR and FQNEAQ (reference sequence). CDR3 protein: CASSQRNQETQYF. The CDR3 DNA sequence: TGTGCCAGCAGCCAGAGGAACCAAGAGACCCAGTACTTC. Full variable domain (missing parts from reference TRBV7-9 and TRBJ2-5): DTGVSQNPRHKITKRGQNVTFRCDPISEHNRLYWYRQTLGQGPEFLTYFQNEAQLEKSRLLSDRFSAERPKGSFSTLEIQRTEQGDSAMYLCASSQRNQETQYFGPGTRLLVL.

With respect to this clonotype: A junction end diverges from the germline sequence, so it may reflect a read error. This chain links TRBV4-1 with TRBJ2-3, with a tentative D call TRBD2 (5 bases). The CDR3 is made up of 15 amino acids. Germline V gene sequence: CDR1 MGHRA, CDR2 YSYEKL. The CDR3 DNA sequence: TGTGCCAGCAGCCAAGGGATGGACTTCACAGATACGCAGTATTTT. It encodes CASSQGMDFTDTQYF.

V is TRBV6-1 and J is TRBJ2-7; D is undetermined. Germline lookup yields CDR1 MNHNS and CDR2 SASEGT. CDR3 length: 11 amino acids. With 6 bases removed from V and 6 bases from J, the gap between germline ends came to 9 bases. The CDR3 DNA reads TGTGCCAGCAGCGGACCTTGCGAGCAGTACTTC. Its protein product is CASSGPCEQYF.